This is a list of T cell receptor beta chains from one sample in a study of blood T cell repertoires in COVID-19. Only in-frame clones appear in the TCRdb table, and some are missing; sequencing was by immunoSEQ multiplex PCR. The sample consists of over 200,000 clones, approximately 86% of them appearing once. What was sequenced was peripheral blood. All receptors come from a human donor in a cohort sampled during active COVID-19. The CDR3 runs from the conserved cysteine through the conserved F or W. D genes are given only for firm matches. The size of a clone is reported for some rows only, either as once, few or many, or as a class for expanded clones.

size,J,D,V,DNA,CDR3
.,TRBJ1-2,.,TRBV28,TGTGCCAGCAGTTTATGGGGGCACGGTAACTATGGCTACACCTTC,CASSLWGHGNYGYTF
.,TRBJ2-7,TRBD1,TRBV5-1,TGCGCCAGCAGATGGGACAGTACTACCTACGAGCAGTACTTC,CASRWDSTTYEQYF
.,TRBJ2-1,.,TRBV5-1,TGCGCCAGCAGCTTGGGCGGCAGGGCCTACAATGAGCAGTTCTTC,CASSLGGRAYNEQFF
.,TRBJ1-6,.,TRBV14,TGTGCCAGCAGCCAAGATTTTGCAGGAGAGGGTTCACCCCTCCACTTT,CASSQDFAGEGSPLHF
.,TRBJ2-6,.,TRBV21-1,TGTGCCAGCAGTTTAAGGCAGGACAAATCTGGGGCCAACGTCCTGACTTTC,CASSLRQDKSGANVLTF
.,TRBJ2-7,TRBD1,TRBV5-1,TGCGCCAGCAGCTTGTCTCCCCGGGACAGGGCCTACGAGCAGTACTTC,CASSLSPRDRAYEQYF
.,TRBJ2-7,.,TRBV7-2,TGTGCCAGCAGCTCCCAGGCTGTCGTAGCGAGCGAGCAGTACTTC,CASSSQAVVASEQYF
.,TRBJ2-7,.,TRBV30,TGTGCCTGGAGTGAAAGAGTATACGAGCAGTACTTC,CAWSERVYEQYF
.,TRBJ2-2,TRBD1,TRBV2,TGTGCCAGCACCCGGGACAGATACACCGGGGAGCTGTTTTTT,CASTRDRYTGELFF
.,TRBJ1-1,.,TRBV6-2/TRBV6-3,TGTGCCAGCAGTTACTCGAGAGGGGGGGTTGAAGCTTTCTTT,CASSYSRGGVEAFF
.,TRBJ2-1,.,TRBV30,TGTGCCTGGAGTCAGGGCGGGGAATATGAGCAGTTCTTC,CAWSQGGEYEQFF
.,TRBJ2-7,.,TRBV11-2,TGTGCCAGCAGCTCCTTCGTGGCGGAAGTGTACGAGCAGTACTTC,CASSSFVAEVYEQYF
once,TRBJ1-2,TRBD1,TRBV5-4,TGTGCCAGCAGCGGAGGCGGACAGGGGCTCTATGGCTACACCTTC,CASSGGGQGLYGYTF
.,TRBJ1-4,TRBD1,TRBV9,TGTGCCAGCAGCGTCGGGACAGGGGGCGAAAAACTGTTTTTT,CASSVGTGGEKLFF
.,TRBJ2-1,TRBD2,TRBV5-5,TGTGCCAGCGCCGGGGGGGCTAGCGGGAGTGGTGAGCAGTTCTTC,CASAGGASGSGEQFF
.,TRBJ2-1,.,TRBV7-9,TGTGCCAGCAGCTTAGGGGGGGAGCGATACAATGAGCAGTTCTTC,CASSLGGERYNEQFF
once,TRBJ1-4,.,TRBV5-1,TGCGCCAGCAGCTTGGGACAGGCCTCAACTAATGAAAAACTGTTTTTT,CASSLGQASTNEKLFF
.,TRBJ1-3,TRBD1,TRBV5-1,TGCGCCAGCAGCTTGGCCGGACAGGGGGCTGGAAACACCATATATTTT,CASSLAGQGAGNTIYF
.,TRBJ1-1,TRBD1,TRBV7-9,TGTGCCAGCAGCCTGGACAGGGATTATTTGAACACTGAAGCTTTCTTT,CASSLDRDYLNTEAFF
.,TRBJ2-7,.,TRBV9,TGTGCCAGCAGCCCGAGAGGCCGACAGACGTCCTACGAGCAGTACTTC,CASSPRGRQTSYEQYF
.,TRBJ1-5,.,TRBV24-1,TGTGCCACCAGTGACCAGGACAGAAATCAGCCCCAGCATTTT,CATSDQDRNQPQHF
.,TRBJ1-5,.,TRBV19,TGTGCCAGTAGTACGGGTATAGATCAGCCCCAGCATTTT,CASSTGIDQPQHF